This T cell receptor (beta chain) was identified in a study of Ad26.COV2.S vaccination and SARS-CoV-2 variants. Study-wide points: The breadth of spike-specific CD8+ and CD4+ T cell responses after vaccination was reportedly substantial.

Regarding this clone: The antigen is not known.

The CDR3 is 14 amino acids. V shed 4 bases and J shed 4 bases, with 11 bases lying between them. CDR1 and CDR2 from the germline V gene are LGHDT and YNNKEL (reference sequence). Only in-frame clones appear in the TCRdb table, and some are missing; sequencing was by immunoSEQ multiplex PCR. This table has 180,000 or so clones, around nine tenths appearing once. The clonotype comes from a human donor who had recovered from COVID-19. The rearrangement joins TRBV3-1 (or the pseudogene TRBV3-2) to TRBJ1-3, with D maybe TRBD1 (6 bases). Specimen: peripheral blood, collected after recovery from COVID-19. The CDR3 DNA is TGTGCCAGCAGCCTCAGGGGTCCGGGAAACACCATATATTTT. This translates into CASSLRGPGNTIYF.